The clone carrying this TCR beta chain was seen ten or more times. MiXCR was used by TCRdb to re-call the PCR reads. This sample has over 35,000 clones, with about 13% found just once. The sample is drawn from a study of metastatic and nonmetastatic thyroid tumors. Prior to thyroid surgery, none of the patients had received any treatment. Between the trimmed V and J ends, which lost 9 bases and 5 bases, there was a span of 17 bases. Germline V gene data show CDR1 as PRHDT and CDR2 as FYEKMQ (reference sequence). The CDR3 consists of 14 residues. The sequence was collected from a female donor with papillary thyroid cancer or a benign thyroid nodule (not recorded which). Some clones in this sample may be carry-over from other donors' samples. The specimen sequenced was blood. The chain recombines TRBV13 with TRBJ2-1; a weak D match, TRBD2 (5 bases). The chain's CDR3 is CASGERAEDNEQFF. CDR3 coding DNA: TGTGCCAGTGGGGAGAGGGCAGAAGACAATGAGCAGTTCTTC.